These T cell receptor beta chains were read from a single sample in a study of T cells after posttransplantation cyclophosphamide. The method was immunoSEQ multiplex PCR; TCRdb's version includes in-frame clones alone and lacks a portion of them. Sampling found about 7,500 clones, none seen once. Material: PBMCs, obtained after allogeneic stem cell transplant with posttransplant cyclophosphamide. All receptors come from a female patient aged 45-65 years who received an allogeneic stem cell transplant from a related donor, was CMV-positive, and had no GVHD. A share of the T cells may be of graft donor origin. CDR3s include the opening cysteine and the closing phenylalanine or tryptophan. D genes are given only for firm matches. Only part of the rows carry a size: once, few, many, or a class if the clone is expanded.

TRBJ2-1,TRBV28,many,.,TGTGCCAGCAGTTTCTGGAGGGGATACAATGAGCAGTTCTTC,CASSFWRGYNEQFF
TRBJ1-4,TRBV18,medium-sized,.,TGTGCCAGCTCACCACCGCAAGGCGAAAAACTGTTTTTT,CASSPPQGEKLFF
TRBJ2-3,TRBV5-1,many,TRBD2,TGCGCCAGCAGCTCGGGACTAGCGGGAGAGGATACGCAGTATTTT,CASSSGLAGEDTQYF
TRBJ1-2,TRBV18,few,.,TGTGCCAGCTCACCAGCTACGGGGAGGCATGGCTACACCTTC,CASSPATGRHGYTF
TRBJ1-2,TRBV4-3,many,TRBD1,TGCGCCAGCAGCCTTCGACAGGGAGGCTACACCTTC,CASSLRQGGYTF
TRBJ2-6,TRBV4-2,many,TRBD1,TGTGCCAGCAGCCGCGGACAGGGATTAAGCTCTGGGGCCAACGTCCTGACTTTC,CASSRGQGLSSGANVLTF
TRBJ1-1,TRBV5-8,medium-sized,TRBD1,TGTGCCAGCAGCTTGGTTACCGGGACAGGGAGGGCGATGAACACTGAAGCTTTCTTT,CASSLVTGTGRAMNTEAFF
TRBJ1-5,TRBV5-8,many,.,TGTGCCAGCAGCTCCGGACTGAATCAGCCCCAGCATTTT,CASSSGLNQPQHF
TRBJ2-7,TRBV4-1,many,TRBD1,TGCGCCAGCAGCCAACCGGGACAGGGAAGGTACGAGCAGTACTTC,CASSQPGQGRYEQYF
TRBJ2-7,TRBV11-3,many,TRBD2,TGTGCCAGCAGCCCAATAGCGGGAGCCGGAGGGGAGCAGTACTTC,CASSPIAGAGGEQYF
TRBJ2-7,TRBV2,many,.,TGTGCCAGCAGGGCCGGGGTCTCCTACGAGCAGTACTTC,CASRAGVSYEQYF
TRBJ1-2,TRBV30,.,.,TGTGCCTGGAGTGAGACGAGGGGCGGCTATGGCTACACCTTC,CAWSETRGGYGYTF
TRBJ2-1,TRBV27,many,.,TGTGCCAGCAGTTTCGACAGATTCTACAATGAGCAGTTCTTC,CASSFDRFYNEQFF
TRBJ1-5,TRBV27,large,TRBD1,TGTGCCAGCTCCCCCGACGCAGACAGGGCGTTAACTGTCAATCAGCCCCAGCATTTT,CASSPDADRALTVNQPQHF
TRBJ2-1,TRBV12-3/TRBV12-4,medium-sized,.,TGTGCCAGCAGAAGATCCGACAGGTATGAGCAGTTCTTC,CASRRSDRYEQFF
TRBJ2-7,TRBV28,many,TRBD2,TGTGCCAGCAGTTACGGACTAGCGGGAACCTACGAGCAGTACTTC,CASSYGLAGTYEQYF
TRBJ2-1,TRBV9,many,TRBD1,TGTGCCAGCAGCGTAGTAACAGGGGGCAATGAGCAGTTCTTC,CASSVVTGGNEQFF